This T cell receptor (beta chain) was sequenced during a study of OX40 agonist ivuxolimab in advanced cancers. The V and J ends lost 2 bases and 7 bases, in that order; junction bases with no gene match: 10. In germline, CDR1 is SGHAT, CDR2 FQNNGV. This CDR3 contains 16 residues. Study-wide findings and caveats: Antigen targets of the expanded peripheral T cells went undetermined.

Some clones are missing from TCRdb's copy, which holds only in-frame ones; the method was immunoSEQ multiplex PCR. The sample records around 59,000 clones, around nine tenths being singletons. On this clone itself: Its antigen is unidentified.

This material consisted of CD4+ or CD8+ T cells sorted from blood, taken in a trial of the OX40 agonist ivuxolimab. The receptor comes from an adult with an advanced solid tumor such as melanoma, head and neck, liver or kidney cancer. The chain carries TRBV11-2 and TRBJ2-5; TRBD2 aligns across 10 bases. The CDR3 DNA reads TGTGCCAGCAGCTTAATGCTAGCGGGAGCTGAAGGGACCCAGTACTTC. Translated, it gives CASSLMLAGAEGTQYF.